A single sample is the source of the 21 T cell receptor beta chains below, sequenced in a study of early T cells in non-severe SARS-CoV-2 infection listed by TCRdb under 2021. Libraries came from 5' RACE. The sequencer was a NextSeq 500. TCRdb trimmed the raw reads at Q25, called clones with MiXCR and kept productive beta chains. For every CDR3 protein sequence, its rows merge into one entry that carries the most common genes and DNA. The sample table records about 34,000 distinct CDR3 sequences; roughly 6% of these occur just once. The ten biggest clones cover around 8% of the sample. The source material was whole blood. These receptors were taken from an adult who was a healthcare worker with PCR-confirmed SARS-CoV-2 infection or an uninfected control (not recorded which).

There are many counts of this clonotype. V gene TRBV7-9 combines with J gene TRBJ1-4; D possibly corresponds to TRBD1 (5 bases). V lost 4 bases and J lost 12, with 12 bases in between. The CDR3 sequence is 12 residues long. Germline V gives CDR1 SEHNR, CDR2 FQNEAQ (reference sequence). CDR3 nucleotides: TGTGCCAGCAGCTCCAGGGTAGGAGAACTGTTTTTT. Its protein product is CASSSRVGELFF.

Comments on this clonotype: A much larger clone lies one base from this, so it may be a read error. The chain uses TRBV30 and TRBJ2-2; the match to TRBD1 covers 8 bases. The CDR3 is 16 residues long. The germline V gene has CDR1 GTSNPN and CDR2 SVGIG (reference sequence). The CDR3 coding sequence is TGTGTCTGTAACTCCCGGGACAGGCTTGTCACCGGGGAGCTGTTTTTT. This encodes CVCNSRDRLVTGELFF. The full variable domain, rest sourced from reference TRBV30 and TRBJ2-2, is SQTIHQWPATLVQPVGSPLSLECTVEGTSNPNLYWYRQAAGRGLQLLFYSVGIGQISSEVPQNLSASRPQDRQFILSSKKLLLSDSGFYLCVCNSRDRLVTGELFFGEGSRLTVL.

In its sample, this clonotype was seen many times. The chain employs TRBV30 and TRBJ1-6; 9 positions agree with TRBD1. The CDR3 spans 13 residues. Germline assignment: CDR1 GTSNPN and CDR2 SVGIG (reference sequence). The V segment lost 1 base and the J segment 11 bases; nucleotides outside the gene matches: 3. The CDR3 DNA is TGTGCCTGGAGTGGCGGACAGGGGACACCCCTCCACTTT. As protein: CAWSGGQGTPLHF.

The chain employs TRBV5-1 and TRBJ1-2, with a possible D match to TRBD1 (6 bases). The germline V and J ends were trimmed by 3 bases and 3 bases, with 9 bases remaining between them. The CDR3 covers 13 residues. The germline V gene has CDR1 SGHRS and CDR2 YFSETQ. The CDR3 is CASSSDSHYGYTF. CDR3 in DNA: TGCGCCAGCAGCTCGGACAGCCACTATGGCTACACCTTC.

This clonotype has ten or more counts. The chain combines TRBV20-1 with TRBJ1-1; D is undetermined. Germline values: CDR1 DFQATT, CDR2 SNEGSKA (reference sequence). The CDR3 has 14 amino acids. V dropped 3 bases and J dropped 1 base, with 12 bases sitting between them. CDR3 amino acids: CSARRGPRNTEAFF. CDR3 DNA sequence: TGCAGTGCTAGGCGAGGTCCACGGAACACTGAAGCTTTCTTT.

This clonotype was seen a few times. This chain joins TRBV4-3 and TRBJ1-1; the match to TRBD1 covers 8 bases. The ends lost 3 bases at V and 1 base at J; junction bases unmatched: 7. The CDR3 is 16 amino acids. In germline, CDR1 is LGHNA, CDR2 YSLEER. The CDR3 spells CASSQGVRGPNTEAFF. For the CDR3, the DNA is TGCGCCAGCAGCCAGGGAGTCAGGGGGCCGAACACTGAAGCTTTCTTT.

For this clonotype: A much larger clone sits a single nucleotide away, making a read error possible. The CDR3 nucleotides are TGTGCCTGCAGCGGAGGGGCGACTGAAGCTTTCTTT. This translates into CACSGGATEAFF. The gene calls are TRBV11-2 and TRBJ1-1, with a possible D match to TRBD1 (5 bases). CDR3 size: 12 residues. Looked up from germline, CDR1 is SGHAT and CDR2 is FQNNGV.

By sample fraction, this clonotype is medium-sized (0.01 to 0.1%). The chain recombines TRBV11-2 with TRBJ2-1, with TRBD2 identical over 12 bases. Germline-derived CDR1 and CDR2 are SGHAT and FQNNGV. J lost 6 bases, V lost 5 bases, and 5 bases had no gene match. CDR3 length: 15 amino acids. The CDR3 region has the DNA TGTGCCAGCAGCCCTCCGGGACTAGCGGGCAATGAGCAGTTCTTC. Residues: CASSPPGLAGNEQFF.

This clonotype was recorded many times. The chain couples TRBV10-3 to TRBJ2-2, with D perhaps TRBD2 (6 bases). The CDR3 loop spans 13 amino acids. Germline V CDR1 and CDR2: ENHRY, SYGVKD. V was cut by 4 bases and J by 5 bases, with 8 bases left in between. The CDR3 reads CAISGGDTGELFF. The CDR3, as DNA: TGTGCCATCAGTGGGGGGGATACCGGGGAGCTGTTTTTT.

This clonotype turned up a few times. This rearrangement joins TRBV10-1 to TRBJ2-5; D remains unclear. CDR1 WNHNN and CDR2 SYGVQD come from the germline V gene (reference sequence). V gave up 6 bases and J gave up 5 bases, with 13 bases separating them. The CDR3 contains 13 residues. The CDR3, as DNA: TGCGCCAGCAGCCCCCGGCCGACGGAGACCCAGTACTTC. Its translation is CASSPRPTETQYF.

This clonotype was found a few times. The CDR3 loop is CASSPRRGLAGRGPQDTQYF. The CDR3 DNA follows: TGCGCCAGCAGCCCGCGGAGGGGACTAGCGGGACGAGGTCCACAAGATACGCAGTATTTT. The chain couples TRBV5-1 to TRBJ2-3; 13 nucleotides line up with TRBD2. Germline V CDR1 and CDR2: SGHRS, YFSETQ. The CDR3 loop spans 20 amino acids. V shed 4 bases, J shed 5 bases, and the junction held 19 bases outside the gene matches.

The table lists this clonotype with many counts. The chain joins TRBV29-1 to TRBJ2-5, with 8 bases lining up with TRBD2. The CDR3 is 15 amino acids. Unmatched junction bases numbered 7, after V lost 4 bases and J lost 0 bases. Germline V CDR1 and CDR2: SQVTM, ANQGSEA. The DNA of the CDR3 is TGCAGCGTTGTTAAGCGGGGGACGTACCAAGAGACCCAGTACTTC. It specifies CSVVKRGTYQETQYF.

This clonotype was observed at least ten times. The chain links TRBV20-1 to TRBJ1-5; D call uncertain. The V gene's germline CDR1 is DFQATT and CDR2 SNEGSKA (reference sequence). Trimming removed 1 base at V and 5 bases at J, with 9 bases between. The CDR3 spans 13 residues. This CDR3 reads CSARGDRDQPQHF. CDR3 bases: TGCAGTGCTAGAGGGGATCGGGATCAGCCCCAGCATTTT.

This clonotype is judged medium-sized. J is TRBJ1-5 and V is TRBV6-1; D remains unclear. The germline gives CDR1 MNHNS, CDR2 SASEGT. The CDR3 contains 15 residues. V was clipped by 5 bases and J by 0 bases, with 11 bases between them. The CDR3 DNA reads as TGTGCCAGCAGTCCATGGACCCTTAGCAATCAGCCCCAGCATTTT. Translating it yields CASSPWTLSNQPQHF.

At least ten counts were recorded for this clonotype. This chain uses TRBV20-1 with TRBJ2-4; 10 bases match TRBD2. The germline V gene has CDR1 DFQATT and CDR2 SNEGSKA (reference sequence). Trimming cost V 5 bases and J 1 base; bases outside gene matches: 5. The CDR3 has 15 residues. CDR3: CSAPAGGPAKNIQYF. DNA for the CDR3: TGCAGTGCTCCAGCGGGGGGGCCGGCCAAAAACATTCAGTACTTC.

This clonotype was counted at least ten times. The rearrangement links TRBV7-2 to TRBJ1-1, with 7 bases that match TRBD1. J was trimmed by 4 bases and V by 5 bases; bases with no gene match: 13. Germline V lookup: CDR1 SGHTA, CDR2 FQGNSA. CDR3 length: 16 amino acids. This CDR3 is CASSLFRGPKATEAFF. The DNA of the CDR3 is TGTGCCAGCAGCCTATTTAGGGGGCCCAAGGCCACTGAAGCTTTCTTT.

The chain is built from TRBV6-1 and TRBJ2-2, with 8 bases that match TRBD1. The CDR3 extends over 16 amino acids. Per germline, CDR1 MNHNS and CDR2 SASEGT. V shed 6 bases and J 3 bases; nucleotides not matched to a gene: 9. The CDR3 reads CASSASDRVDTGELFF. The CDR3 DNA sequence: TGTGCCAGCAGCGCGTCGGACAGGGTGGACACCGGGGAGCTGTTTTTT.

In this sample, this clonotype turned up many times. The chain employs TRBV5-1 and TRBJ2-5; perhaps TRBD2 as D (6 bases). Germline lookup yields CDR1 SGHRS and CDR2 YFSETQ. V was shortened by 1 base and J by 4 bases, with 14 bases between the two germline ends. CDR3 length: 15 residues. The CDR3 bases are TGCGCCAGCAGCTTGAACGGGGGTCGGGGAGAGACCCAGTACTTC. Translated: CASSLNGGRGETQYF.

Many counts were recorded for this clonotype. The chain recombines TRBV28 with TRBJ1-2; D not resolved. V dropped 2 bases and J dropped 4 bases, with 5 bases sitting between them. The CDR3 covers 12 residues. The germline gives CDR1 MDHEN, CDR2 SYDVKM. The CDR3 is CASSLGVYGYTF. The CDR3 region has the DNA TGTGCCAGCAGTTTAGGGGTCTATGGCTACACCTTC.

This clonotype was counted only a few times. The chain recombines TRBV5-5 with TRBJ2-7; D remains ambiguous. The germline CDR1 and CDR2 sequences are SGHKS and YYEKEE (reference sequence). The CDR3 is made up of 13 amino acids. With 0 bases removed from V and 9 bases from J, the gap between germline ends came to 13 bases. The CDR3 nucleotides read TGTGCCAGCAGCTTGGCCGGGTCAGAACGGCAGTACTTC. This sequence encodes CASSLAGSERQYF.

This clonotype was detected only a few times. The rearrangement uses TRBV2 and TRBJ2-7; 7 nucleotides match TRBD2. J was trimmed by 2 bases and V by 8 bases; bases with no gene match: 9. Germline V CDR1 and CDR2: SNHLY, FYNNEI. This CDR3 has 14 residues. The CDR3 reads CASEVAGGTYEQYF. The CDR3 DNA reads as TGTGCCAGCGAGGTAGCGGGTGGGACCTACGAGCAGTACTTC.